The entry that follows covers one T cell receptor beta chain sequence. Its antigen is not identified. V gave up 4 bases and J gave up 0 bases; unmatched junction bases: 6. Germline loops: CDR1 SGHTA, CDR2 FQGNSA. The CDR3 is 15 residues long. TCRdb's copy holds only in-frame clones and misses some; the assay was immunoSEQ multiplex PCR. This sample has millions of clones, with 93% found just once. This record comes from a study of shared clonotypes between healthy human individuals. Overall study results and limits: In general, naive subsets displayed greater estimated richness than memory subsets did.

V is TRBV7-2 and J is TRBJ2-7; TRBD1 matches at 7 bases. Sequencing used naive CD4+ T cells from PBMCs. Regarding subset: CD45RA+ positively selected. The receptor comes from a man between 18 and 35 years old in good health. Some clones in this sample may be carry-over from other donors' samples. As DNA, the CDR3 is TGTGCCAGCAGCTACCGGACAGGCAGCTCCTACGAGCAGTACTTC. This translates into CASSYRTGSSYEQYF.